These 4 T cell receptor beta chains were sequenced from one sample in a study of blood T cell repertoires in COVID-19. Libraries were prepared by immunoSEQ multiplex PCR; TCRdb keeps only in-frame clonotypes and omits some of them. The data show approximately 110,000 clones, 85% seen once. The specimen was peripheral blood. The receptor set was obtained from a man aged 45-60 years with acute or convalescent COVID-19.

Worth noting for this clone: This sample includes further DNA sequences coding for the same CDR3. The chain carries TRBV13 and TRBJ2-5; 10 bases fit TRBD2. V shed 5 bases and J 5 bases; nucleotides not matched to a gene: 8. CDR1 and CDR2 (germline): PRHDT, FYEKMQ (reference sequence). This CDR3 comprises 15 residues. CDR3 sequence (DNA): TGTGCCAGCAGCCCCACAGCGGGGGGGCCCGAGACCCAGTACTTC. This sequence encodes CASSPTAGGPETQYF.

The chain links TRBV19 to TRBJ2-5; 8 nucleotides align to TRBD2. Germline V CDR1 and CDR2: LNHDA, SQIVND (reference sequence). This CDR3 has 14 amino acids. Losses at the gene ends were 6 bases for V and 2 bases for J; bases not matched to a gene: 5. CDR3 sequence: CASSPTSAQETQYF. The CDR3 region has the DNA TGTGCCAGTAGCCCGACTAGCGCACAAGAGACCCAGTACTTC.

This clone was counted between two and nine times. The rearrangement joins TRBV30 to TRBJ1-5; the D gene is possibly TRBD1 (5 bases). Germline V gene data show CDR1 as GTSNPN and CDR2 as SVGIG (reference sequence). This CDR3 region has 16 residues. V was trimmed by 0 bases and J by 2 bases, leaving 14 bases between them. CDR3 region: CAWSVDSKFGNQPQHF. CDR3 DNA: TGTGCCTGGAGTGTAGACAGTAAGTTTGGCAATCAGCCCCAGCATTTT. The variable domain in full, completed from reference TRBV30 and TRBJ1-5, reads SQTIHQWPATLVQPVGSPLSLECTVEGTSNPNLYWYRQAAGRGLQLLFYSVGIGQISSEVPQNLSASRPQDRQFILSSKKLLLSDSGFYLCAWSVDSKFGNQPQHFGDGTRLSIL.

This chain connects TRBV13 to TRBJ2-3, with a weak D call TRBD2 (7 bases). Germline V lookup: CDR1 PRHDT, CDR2 FYEKMQ (reference sequence). Trimming shortened V by 5 bases and J by 4 bases, and 19 bases separated the two germline ends. The CDR3 runs 16 residues. The CDR3 nucleotides read TGTGCCAGCAGCGGATCCCGGGGGGCGTGGGCAGATACGCAGTATTTT. The encoded protein is CASSGSRGAWADTQYF. The full variable domain, its missing parts supplied by reference TRBV13 and TRBJ2-3, is AAGVIQSPRHLIKEKRETATLKCYPIPRHDTVYWYQQGPGQDPQFLISFYEKMQSDKGSIPDRFSAQQFSDYHSELNMSSLELGDSALYFCASSGSRGAWADTQYFGPGTRLTVL.